These 24 T cell receptor beta chains were sequenced from one sample in a study of blood T cell repertoires in COVID-19. Clones were read by immunoSEQ multiplex PCR, and TCRdb kept only the in-frame ones, dropping some. This table holds tens of thousands of clones, about four fifths found once. Sequencing input: peripheral blood. These receptors originate from a human donor in a cohort sampled during active COVID-19.

The chain couples TRBV5-6 to TRBJ1-2, with TRBD1 as a possible D gene (6 bases). The V end was cut by 3 bases, the J end by 4 bases, with 13 bases between. Looked up from germline, CDR1 is SGHDT and CDR2 is YYEEEE. The CDR3 consists of 14 residues. This chain's CDR3 is CASSSQVGGYGYTF. The CDR3 DNA reads TGTGCCAGCAGCTCCCAAGTAGGGGGCTATGGCTACACCTTC.

This clone was seen more than once but under ten times. The CDR3 DNA sequence: TGCGCCAGCACAAGAGAATTGACCTACAATGAGCAGTTCTTC. Its protein is CASTRELTYNEQFF. The V and J genes are TRBV10-2 and TRBJ2-1, with D uncertain. V dropped 7 bases and J dropped 2 bases, with 12 bases sitting between them. This CDR3 is built from 14 residues. Germline CDR1 reads WSHSY; CDR2 reads SAAADI.

The rearrangement links TRBV5-1 to TRBJ1-5; D gene ambiguous. The germline CDR1 and CDR2 sequences are SGHRS and YFSETQ. The CDR3 spans 14 residues. Trimming took off 0 bases at V and 7 bases at J, with 11 bases between the two ends. The CDR3 protein is CASSLGPDWQPQHF. The CDR3 bases are TGCGCCAGCAGCTTGGGCCCGGACTGGCAGCCCCAGCATTTT. Full variable domain (missing parts from reference TRBV5-1 and TRBJ1-5): KAGVTQTPRYLIKTRGQQVTLSCSPISGHRSVSWYQQTPGQGLQFLFEYFSETQRNKGNFPGRFSGRQFSNSRSEMNVSTLELGDSALYLCASSLGPDWQPQHFGDGTRLSIL.

The gene calls are TRBV4-2 and TRBJ1-2; D is unresolved. The CDR3 consists of 15 residues. Germline CDR1 is LGHNA and CDR2 is YNFKEQ. V was clipped by 1 base and J by 4 bases, with 13 bases between them. CDR3 sequence: CASSQGAGAGYGYTF. As DNA, the CDR3 is TGTGCCAGCAGCCAAGGGGCGGGCGCGGGCTATGGCTACACCTTC.

The chain employs TRBV21-1 and TRBJ2-1; the table calls TRBD1, which could not be checked here. TRBV21-1 is a documented pseudogene. The CDR3 loop spans 18 amino acids. In DNA form, the CDR3 reads TGTGCCAGCAGCAAATCCCGGACAGGGTTAAGCTCCTACAATGAGCAGTTCTTC. Its translation: CASSKSRTGLSSYNEQFF.

This clone was counted a few times. This rearrangement joins TRBV9 to TRBJ2-7; TRBD1 aligns across 11 bases. V dropped 1 base and J dropped 4; count of bases not matched to a gene: 4. CDR3 size: 15 residues. CDR1 is SGDLS and CDR2 is YYNGEE in the germline V gene. Here the CDR3 reads CASSVRTGGDYEQYF. The CDR3 DNA is TGTGCCAGCAGCGTACGGACAGGGGGCGATTACGAGCAGTACTTC.

This chain uses TRBV7-2 with TRBJ1-3; no definite D call. V was pared by 1 base and J by 0 bases, with 4 bases between. Germline loops: CDR1 SGHTA, CDR2 FQGNSA. The CDR3 runs 14 residues. The CDR3 region has the DNA TGTGCCAGCAGCTTAGTATACTCTGGAAACACCATATATTTT. Translated, it gives CASSLVYSGNTIYF. Full variable domain (rest looked up from reference TRBV7-2 and TRBJ1-3): GAGVSQSPSNKVTEKGKDVELRCDPISGHTALYWYRQSLGQGLEFLIYFQGNSAPDKSGLPSDRFSAERTGGSVSTLTIQRTQQEDSAVYLCASSLVYSGNTIYFGEGSWLTVV.

The table lists this clone with a few counts. This rearrangement joins TRBV5-1 to TRBJ1-6; 10 bases are a match to TRBD1. The V segment lost 0 bases and the J segment 10 bases; nucleotides outside the gene matches: 4. Per the germline V gene, CDR1 is SGHRS and CDR2 is YFSETQ. CDR3 length equals 15 residues. CDR3 nucleotides: TGCGCCAGCAGCTTGGCCGGGACAGGGGCCTCACCCCTCCACTTT. It yields the protein CASSLAGTGASPLHF.

The chain combines TRBV5-3 with TRBJ1-1, with TRBD1 as a possible D gene (6 bases). TRBV5-3 is an ORF, with its function uncertain. V dropped 0 bases and J dropped 1 base, with 7 bases sitting between them. The CDR3 runs 14 residues. The CDR3 loop reads CARSLAGQNTEAFF. The CDR3 DNA is TGTGCCAGAAGCTTGGCGGGACAGAACACTGAAGCTTTCTTT.

The chain uses TRBV5-6 and TRBJ1-4, with 8 positions matching TRBD1. Germline V gene sequence: CDR1 SGHDT, CDR2 YYEEEE. J lost 0 bases, V lost 4 bases, and 5 bases had no gene match. This CDR3 is 16 amino acids long. In nucleotides, the CDR3 is TGTGCCAGCAGCCCTGACAGGGGCTCAACTAATGAAAAACTGTTTTTT. This encodes CASSPDRGSTNEKLFF. The full variable domain, completed using reference TRBV5-6 and TRBJ1-4, is DAGVTQSPTHLIKTRGQQVTLRCSPKSGHDTVSWYQQALGQGPQFIFQYYEEEERQRGNFPDRFSGHQFPNYSSELNVNALLLGDSALYLCASSPDRGSTNEKLFFGSGTQLSVL.

The CDR3 region has the DNA TGTGCCAGCAGCCAGACAACCGAATTGTTCTTC. Its translation: CASSQTTELFF. This chain links TRBV3-1 (or the pseudogene TRBV3-2) with TRBJ2-1; D unresolved. V lost 3 bases and J lost 15, with 12 bases in between. The CDR3 has 11 residues. Germline assignment: CDR1 LGHDT and CDR2 YNNKEL (reference sequence).

The chain employs TRBV27 and TRBJ1-1, with 7 bases lining up with TRBD1. From germline, CDR1 is MNHEY and CDR2 SMNVEV (reference sequence). The CDR3 runs to 16 residues. V shed 6 bases, J shed 4 bases, and the junction held 14 bases outside the gene matches. Here the CDR3 reads CASRGNRGFVSTEAFF. The DNA for the CDR3 is TGTGCCAGCAGGGGTAACAGGGGTTTTGTGAGCACTGAAGCTTTCTTT.

The chain is built from TRBV19 and TRBJ2-1, with 11 bases that match TRBD2. The V gene end was trimmed by 2 bases and the J gene end by 6 bases; junction bases not matched to a gene: 18. Germline assignment: CDR1 LNHDA and CDR2 SQIVND (reference sequence). This CDR3 region has 20 residues. The CDR3 region is CASSISRGTSGSILSNEQFF. DNA for the CDR3: TGTGCCAGTAGTATAAGCCGCGGAACTAGCGGGAGTATATTATCCAATGAGCAGTTCTTC. The entire variable domain, with the rest obtained from reference TRBV19 and TRBJ2-1, is as follows: DGGITQSPKYLFRKEGQNVTLSCEQNLNHDAMYWYRQDPGQGLRLIYYSQIVNDFQKGDIAEGYSVSREKKESFPLTVTSAQKNPTAFYLCASSISRGTSGSILSNEQFFGPGTRLTVL.

The chain combines TRBV27 with TRBJ1-2; D may be TRBD1 (5 bases). The CDR3 contains 14 residues. CDR1 MNHEY and CDR2 SMNVEV come from the germline V gene (reference sequence). V was shortened by 1 base and J by 3 bases, with 9 bases between the two germline ends. CDR3 amino acids: CASSLWRGDYGYTF. Here the CDR3 DNA reads TGTGCCAGCAGTTTATGGAGGGGCGACTATGGCTACACCTTC.

V usage is TRBV12-3 or TRBV12-4 and J usage is TRBJ1-2; D may be TRBD1 (5 bases). V was shortened by 5 bases and J by 8 bases, with 15 bases between the two germline ends. This CDR3 spans 13 amino acids. Written as DNA, the CDR3 is TGTGCCAGCAGTCCGCTCAGGGTAGGAGGCTACACCTTC. Amino acids: CASSPLRVGGYTF.

J is TRBJ2-1 and V is TRBV6-2 or TRBV6-3; possibly TRBD1 for D (5 bases). This CDR3 has 14 amino acids. Germline lookup yields CDR1 MNHEY and CDR2 SVGEGT. With 4 bases removed from V and 3 bases from J, the gap between germline ends came to 10 bases. CDR3: CASSSLTDYNEQFF. DNA for the CDR3: TGTGCCAGCAGTTCGCTGACAGACTACAATGAGCAGTTCTTC.

For the CDR3, the DNA is TGCGCCAGCAGCTTGGGCGTTCCCGACACAGATACGCAGTATTTT. Its protein product is CASSLGVPDTDTQYF. The chain joins TRBV5-1 to TRBJ2-3, with unresolved D. CDR1 is SGHRS, CDR2 YFSETQ, per germline. The CDR3 runs 15 residues. V lost 0 bases and J 2 bases, leaving 10 bases between the germline ends. The full variable domain, in which reference TRBV5-1 and TRBJ2-3 provide the parts outside the CDR3, is KAGVTQTPRYLIKTRGQQVTLSCSPISGHRSVSWYQQTPGQGLQFLFEYFSETQRNKGNFPGRFSGRQFSNSRSEMNVSTLELGDSALYLCASSLGVPDTDTQYFGPGTRLTVL.

This rearrangement joins TRBV7-8 to TRBJ1-2, with D possibly being TRBD1 (5 bases). CDR1 SGHVS and CDR2 FQNEAQ come from the germline V gene. The V gene lost 1 base and the J gene lost 4 bases, with 13 bases spanning the gap. CDR3 size: 15 residues. The CDR3, as DNA: TGTGCCAGCAGCTTAGATATTCAGGGCCCCTATGGCTACACCTTC. As protein: CASSLDIQGPYGYTF.

The chain carries TRBV27 and TRBJ2-7, with D possibly TRBD1 on 6 matching bases. The CDR3 sequence is 13 residues long. CDR1 MNHEY and CDR2 SMNVEV come from the germline V gene (reference sequence). V was pared by 2 bases and J by 6 bases, with 11 bases between. For the CDR3, the DNA is TGTGCCAGCAGTTTAGGGACAAAGAGCGAGCAGTACTTC. It translates to CASSLGTKSEQYF.

This chain joins TRBV18 and TRBJ1-2; 7 bases line up with TRBD1. CDR3 length: 13 amino acids. Germline V gives CDR1 KGHSH, CDR2 LQKENI. After removal of 8 bases from V and 2 bases from J, the junction contained 5 bases not matched to a gene. The CDR3 spells CASTLQGNYGYTF. The DNA of the CDR3 is TGTGCCAGCACTTTACAGGGGAACTATGGCTACACCTTC.

The chain uses TRBV2 and TRBJ1-1; 7 bases match TRBD1. The CDR3 length is 16 residues. J lost 0 bases, V lost 7 bases, and 11 bases had no gene match. Germline CDR1 and CDR2: SNHLY and FYNNEI. CDR3 residues: CASNGQGTVLNTEAFF. The CDR3 region has the DNA TGTGCCAGCAACGGCCAAGGGACAGTCTTGAACACTGAAGCTTTCTTT.

The chain links TRBV28 to TRBJ2-5; 16 positions match TRBD2. CDR1 is MDHEN and CDR2 is SYDVKM in the germline V gene. The CDR3 extends over 19 amino acids. After removal of 4 bases from V and 2 bases from J, the junction contained 10 bases not matched to a gene. CDR3 sequence: CASSSPPGLAGGWQETQYF. CDR3 nucleotides: TGTGCCAGCAGTTCCCCGCCGGGACTAGCGGGAGGGTGGCAAGAGACCCAGTACTTC.

The chain combines TRBV5-6 with TRBJ1-1, with a tentative D call TRBD1 (6 bases). Trimming left V 4 bases short and J 1 base short, with 11 bases between. Germline V gene data show CDR1 as SGHDT and CDR2 as YYEEEE. This CDR3 comprises 14 residues. In DNA form, the CDR3 reads TGTGCCAGCAGCGTGATACAGGGGAACACTGAAGCTTTCTTT. Protein product: CASSVIQGNTEAFF. Complete variable domain (other parts from reference TRBV5-6 and TRBJ1-1): DAGVTQSPTHLIKTRGQQVTLRCSPKSGHDTVSWYQQALGQGPQFIFQYYEEEERQRGNFPDRFSGHQFPNYSSELNVNALLLGDSALYLCASSVIQGNTEAFFGQGTRLTVV.

The chain links TRBV6-1 to TRBJ2-1, with 8 bases lining up with TRBD1. V dropped 2 bases and J dropped 7; count of bases not matched to a gene: 4. The CDR3 has 14 residues. The germline CDR1 and CDR2 sequences are MNHNS and SASEGT. The CDR3 nucleotides are TGTGCCAGCAGTGAACGCTACAGGGGGAATGAGCAGTTCTTC. Translation: CASSERYRGNEQFF.